This record covers a single T cell receptor beta chain. Its target is not known. Pooled together were second doses at about 4 or about 12 weeks. This entry comes from a study of T cell responses to AZD1222 COVID-19 vaccine. Regarding the study as a whole: Recipients of two AZD1222 doses showed rising Spike-specific TCR breadth and depth.

The CDR3 extends over 12 amino acids. V lost 5 bases, J lost 9 bases, and 11 bases lay in between. Germline CDR1 WSHSY, CDR2 SAAADI. Repertoires were generated with immunoSEQ multiplex PCR, while TCRdb's copy carries only in-frame clones and drops some. The sample includes about 150,000 clones, approximately 95% of them seen just once. The source is an adult who received the AZD1222 COVID-19 vaccine. The sample in question was peripheral blood, obtained 28 days after the second AZD1222 dose. The chain links TRBV10-2 to TRBJ1-3; D is ambiguous. The CDR3 sequence is CASSPEFITIYF. The DNA of the CDR3 is TGCGCCAGCAGTCCGGAATTTATCACCATATATTTT.